This T cell receptor beta chain was captured in a study of blood T cell repertoires in COVID-19. Study in general: Acute and convalescent COVID-19 specimens originated in the United States, Italy and Spain. The cDNA or gDNA used as material had been derived from T cells, B-cell-depleted T cells, or PBMCs.

Some clones are missing from TCRdb's copy, which holds only in-frame ones; the method was immunoSEQ multiplex PCR. The sample shows hundreds of thousands of clones, nearly 90% of them seen only once. The specimen sequenced was peripheral blood. The sequence came from a woman aged 30 to 39 with acute or convalescent COVID-19.

In DNA form, the CDR3 reads TGTGCCTCCGCCGTAGGGAGCTACGAGCAGTACTTC. Translation: CASAVGSYEQYF. The chain couples TRBV30 to TRBJ2-7, with D possibly TRBD2 on 5 matching bases. V lost 7 bases, J lost 3 bases, and 13 bases lay in between. The CDR3 is 12 amino acids. Germline CDR1 and CDR2: GTSNPN and SVGIG (reference sequence).